This T cell receptor (beta chain) was obtained from a study of T-cell reconstitution after alpha-beta-depleted transplantation in children. Study conclusions and caveats: In some patients, recipient T cells and intrathymic progenitors surviving conditioning explained high day-60 diversity. After one year, T-cell counts and TCRbeta diversity mostly came from new T cells. Roughly two months post-transplant, alpha-beta T cells reportedly originated from several hundred graft clones that had expanded.

Using unique molecular identifiers, the investigators prepared the TCRbeta library. MiXCR was run by TCRdb on the PCR reads, yielding one entry per CDR3 protein. Among 150,000 to 200,000 distinct CDR3 sequences listed, 11% were seen once. This clonotype was recorded many times. Its specificity is not known. Trimming removed 6 bases from V and 3 bases from J; junction bases left unmatched: 5. This CDR3 has 14 residues. The receptor comes from a boy between 2 and 10 years old with acute myeloid leukemia, due to receive a stem cell transplant. Source: PBMCs, taken before TCRalphabeta/CD19-depleted stem cell transplant. The chain has TRBV12-3 or TRBV12-4 and TRBJ2-5; 9 nucleotides agree with TRBD1. The CDR3 reads CASSAGQGKETQYF. In DNA, the CDR3 is TGTGCCAGCAGCGCAGGACAGGGGAAAGAGACCCAGTACTTC.